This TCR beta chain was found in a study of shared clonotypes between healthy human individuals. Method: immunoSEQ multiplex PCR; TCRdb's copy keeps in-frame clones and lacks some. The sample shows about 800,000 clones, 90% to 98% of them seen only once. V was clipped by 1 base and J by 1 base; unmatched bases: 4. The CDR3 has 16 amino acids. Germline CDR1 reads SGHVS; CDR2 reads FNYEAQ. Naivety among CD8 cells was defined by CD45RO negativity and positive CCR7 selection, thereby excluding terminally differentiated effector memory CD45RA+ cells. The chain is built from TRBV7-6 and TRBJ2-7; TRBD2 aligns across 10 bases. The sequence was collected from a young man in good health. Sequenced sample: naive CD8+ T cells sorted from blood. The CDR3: CASSLETSGVSYEQYF. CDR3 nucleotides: TGTGCCAGCAGCTTAGAAACTAGCGGGGTGTCCTACGAGCAGTACTTC.